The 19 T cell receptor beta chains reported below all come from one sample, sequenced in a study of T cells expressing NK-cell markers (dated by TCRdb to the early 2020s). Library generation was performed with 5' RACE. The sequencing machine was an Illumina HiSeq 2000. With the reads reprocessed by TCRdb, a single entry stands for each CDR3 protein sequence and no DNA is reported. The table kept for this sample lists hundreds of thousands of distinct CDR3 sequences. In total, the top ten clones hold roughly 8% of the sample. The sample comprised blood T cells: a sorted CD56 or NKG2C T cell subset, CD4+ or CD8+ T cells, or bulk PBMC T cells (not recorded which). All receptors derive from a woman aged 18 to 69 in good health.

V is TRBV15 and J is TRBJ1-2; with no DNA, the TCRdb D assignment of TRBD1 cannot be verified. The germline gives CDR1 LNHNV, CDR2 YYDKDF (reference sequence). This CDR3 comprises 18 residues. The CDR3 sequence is CATSRLMGQVYSNYGYTF.

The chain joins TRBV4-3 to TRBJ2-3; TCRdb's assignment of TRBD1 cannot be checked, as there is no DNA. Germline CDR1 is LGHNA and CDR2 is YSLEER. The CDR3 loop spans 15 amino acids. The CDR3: CASSQDGPSTDTQYF.

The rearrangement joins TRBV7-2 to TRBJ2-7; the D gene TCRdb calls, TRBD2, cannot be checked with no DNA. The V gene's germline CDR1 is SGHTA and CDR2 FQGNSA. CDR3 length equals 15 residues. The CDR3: CASSSRGLTSYEQYF.

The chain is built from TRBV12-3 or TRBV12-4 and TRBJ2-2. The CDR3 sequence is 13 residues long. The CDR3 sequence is CASSRGITGELFF.

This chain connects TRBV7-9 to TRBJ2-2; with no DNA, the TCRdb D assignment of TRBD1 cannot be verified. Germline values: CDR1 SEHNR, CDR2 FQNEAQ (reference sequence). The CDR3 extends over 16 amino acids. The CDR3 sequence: CASSSRTGWTTGELFF.

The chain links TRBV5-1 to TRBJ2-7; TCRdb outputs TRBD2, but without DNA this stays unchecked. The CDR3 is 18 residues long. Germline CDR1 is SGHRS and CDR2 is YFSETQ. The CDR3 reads CASSSPGLASKVGYEQYF.

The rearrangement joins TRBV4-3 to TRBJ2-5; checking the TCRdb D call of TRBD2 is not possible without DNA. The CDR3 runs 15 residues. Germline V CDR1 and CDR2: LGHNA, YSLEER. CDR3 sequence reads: CASSQDGLVQETQYF.

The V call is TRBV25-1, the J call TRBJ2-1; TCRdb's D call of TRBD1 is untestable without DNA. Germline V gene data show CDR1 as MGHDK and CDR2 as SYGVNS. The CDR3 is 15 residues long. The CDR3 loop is CASSDDWGGAGEQFF.

The chain's CDR3 is CASSPPGLAGAETQYF. The rearrangement uses TRBV18 and TRBJ2-5; as DNA is missing, the TRBD2 call by TCRdb cannot be tested. Germline assignment: CDR1 KGHSH and CDR2 LQKENI. This CDR3 contains 16 residues.

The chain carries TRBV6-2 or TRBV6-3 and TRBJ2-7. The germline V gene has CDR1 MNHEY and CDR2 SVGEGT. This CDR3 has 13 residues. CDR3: CASSYFGPYEQYF.

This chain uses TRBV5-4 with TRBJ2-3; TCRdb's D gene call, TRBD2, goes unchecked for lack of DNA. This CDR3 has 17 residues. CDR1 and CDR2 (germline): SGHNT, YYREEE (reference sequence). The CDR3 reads CASSQKSVTARSDTQYF.

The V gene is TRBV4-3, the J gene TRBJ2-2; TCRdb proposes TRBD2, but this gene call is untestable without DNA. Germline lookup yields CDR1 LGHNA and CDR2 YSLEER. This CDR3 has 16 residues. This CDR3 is CASSHLEAGGAGELFF.

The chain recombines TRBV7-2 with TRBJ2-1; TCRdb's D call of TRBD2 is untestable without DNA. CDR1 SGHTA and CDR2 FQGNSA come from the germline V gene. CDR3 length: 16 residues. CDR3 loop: CASSHLLMADYNEQFF.

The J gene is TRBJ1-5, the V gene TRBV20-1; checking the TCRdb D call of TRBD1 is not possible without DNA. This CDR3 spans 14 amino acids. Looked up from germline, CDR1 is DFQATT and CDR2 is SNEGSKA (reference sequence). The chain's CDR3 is CSATPRTGNQPQHF.

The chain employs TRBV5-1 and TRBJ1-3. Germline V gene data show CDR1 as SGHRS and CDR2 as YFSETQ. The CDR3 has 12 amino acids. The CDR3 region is CASSPTGNTIYF.

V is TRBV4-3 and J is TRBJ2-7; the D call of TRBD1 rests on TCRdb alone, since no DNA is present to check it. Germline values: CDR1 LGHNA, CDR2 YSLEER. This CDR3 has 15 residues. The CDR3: CASSQDTDINYEQYF.

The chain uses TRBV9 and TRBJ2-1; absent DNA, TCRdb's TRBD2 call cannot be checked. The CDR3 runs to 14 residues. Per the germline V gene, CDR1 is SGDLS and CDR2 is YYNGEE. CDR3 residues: CASSAQRALGEQFF.

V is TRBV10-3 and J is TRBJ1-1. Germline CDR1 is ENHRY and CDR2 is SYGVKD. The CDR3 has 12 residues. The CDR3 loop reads CAISESTSQAFF.

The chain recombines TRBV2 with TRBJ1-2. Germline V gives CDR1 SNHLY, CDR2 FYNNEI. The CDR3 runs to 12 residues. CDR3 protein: CASSAGSYGYTF.